The count of the clone carrying this TCR beta chain is one. These data originate in a study of cytomegalovirus exposure and HLA in healthy donors. V shed 2 bases and J 8 bases; nucleotides not matched to a gene: 9. The CDR3 runs to 16 residues. Germline V lookup: CDR1 SGHRS, CDR2 YFSETQ. The PCR was carried out with 60 Vbeta primers and 13 Jbeta primers. Profiled with immunoSEQ multiplex PCR; TCRdb holds only in-frame clones, not every one. This repertoire shows approximately 45,000 clones, around 70% found once; its top ten account for 3.4%. The material sequenced was PBMCs. The receptor was derived from a woman aged 25 to 39 in good health and CMV-seronegative. The chain links TRBV5-1 to TRBJ2-3, with TRBD2 matching over 12 bases. The CDR3 DNA sequence: TGCGCCAGCAGCTTCCTAGCGGGAGGGGAGATGGGTACGCAGTATTTT. This codes for CASSFLAGGEMGTQYF.